This T cell receptor beta chain was identified in a study of OX40 agonist ivuxolimab in advanced cancers. Study-wide results and caveats: Compared with others, partial responders at 0.1-3.0 mg/kg displayed clonal expansion among the lowest.

The CDR3 has 15 residues. Germline values: CDR1 MNHEY, CDR2 SMNVEV (reference sequence). V was pared by 8 bases and J by 4 bases, with 12 bases of the junction left unmatched. The repertoire was sequenced with immunoSEQ multiplex PCR; TCRdb's copy has only in-frame clones and lacks some. Here the sample spans roughly 43,000 clones, around 89% being singletons. To note about this clone: What it binds is not known.

Sequences were derived from CD4+ or CD8+ T cells sorted from blood, sampled in a trial of the OX40 agonist ivuxolimab. The source of this sequence is an adult with an advanced solid tumor such as melanoma, head and neck, liver or kidney cancer. The V and J genes are TRBV27 and TRBJ2-7; 9 bases map to TRBD1. The CDR3 sequence is CASSGGGTGIYEQYF. The CDR3 DNA sequence: TGTGCCAGCTCCGGAGGCGGGACAGGGATTTACGAGCAGTACTTC.